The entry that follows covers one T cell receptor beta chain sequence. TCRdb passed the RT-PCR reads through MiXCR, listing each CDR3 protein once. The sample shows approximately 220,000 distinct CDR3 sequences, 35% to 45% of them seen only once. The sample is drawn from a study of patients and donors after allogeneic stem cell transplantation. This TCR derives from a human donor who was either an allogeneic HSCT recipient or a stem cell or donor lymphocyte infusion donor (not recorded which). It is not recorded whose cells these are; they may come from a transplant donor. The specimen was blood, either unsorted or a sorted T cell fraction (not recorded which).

The CDR3 protein is CASSFGDHKQYF. The DNA for the CDR3 is TGCGCCAGCAGCTTCGGGGATCATAAGCAGTACTTC. V usage is TRBV5-1 and J usage is TRBJ2-7; D perhaps matches TRBD2 (5 bases). V was shortened by 2 bases and J by 8 bases, with 11 bases between the two germline ends. The germline CDR1 and CDR2 sequences are SGHRS and YFSETQ. The CDR3 contains 12 residues.